The next 21 T cell receptor beta chains were all read from a single sample in a study of graft-versus-host responses after intestinal transplantation. Assay used: immunoSEQ multiplex PCR; TCRdb lists only in-frame clones, some missing. Of 96,000 or so clones listed, 92% are singletons. What these receptors recognize is not known. The sample consisted of unstimulated CD4+ T cells sorted from spleen or lymph node cells, taken before intestinal transplant. Receptors were obtained from a human donor who received an intestinal transplant.

In DNA, the CDR3 is TGTGCCACCAGGCCCCGGCCAAACCAGCCCCAGCATTTT. It yields the protein CATRPRPNQPQHF. The genes are TRBV19 and TRBJ1-5; no clear D. The CDR3 loop spans 13 amino acids. Looked up from germline, CDR1 is LNHDA and CDR2 is SQIVND (reference sequence). V shed 10 bases and J shed 7 bases, with 17 bases lying between them.

The rearrangement links TRBV30 to TRBJ2-2; TRBD2 matches at 8 bases. V trimming: 1 base; J trimming: 9 bases; junction bases outside the gene matches: 4. Germline assignment: CDR1 GTSNPN and CDR2 SVGIG (reference sequence). CDR3 length: 13 amino acids. The CDR3 DNA reads as TGTGCCTGGAGTGCCCGTAGCGGGAGGGAGCTGTTTTTT. It encodes CAWSARSGRELFF.

The CDR3, as DNA: TGTGCCAGCAGCGCCTCCGGGACAGGCTCGAGTTACACCTTC. This encodes CASSASGTGSSYTF. The chain recombines TRBV6-6 with TRBJ1-2; the match to TRBD1 covers 8 bases. The CDR3 length is 14 residues. Germline CDR1 is MNHNY and CDR2 is SVGAGI (reference sequence). The junction had 14 bases not matched to a gene; V was cut back by 6 bases and J by 11 bases.

V usage is TRBV27 and J usage is TRBJ2-7; no clear D. Germline V CDR1 and CDR2: MNHEY, SMNVEV (reference sequence). The CDR3 loop spans 13 amino acids. Trimming left V 0 bases short and J 3 bases short, with 6 bases between. CDR3 sequence: CASSLSSGYEQYF. The CDR3 nucleotides read TGTGCCAGCAGTTTATCGAGTGGCTACGAGCAGTACTTC.

The chain combines TRBV30 with TRBJ1-6; 8 bases map to TRBD1. CDR1 and CDR2 from the germline V gene are GTSNPN and SVGIG (reference sequence). After removal of 0 bases from V and 5 bases from J, the junction contained 6 bases not matched to a gene. This CDR3 spans 16 amino acids. CDR3 in amino acids: CAWSVLGQANNSPLHF. In DNA form, the CDR3 reads TGTGCCTGGAGTGTACTGGGACAGGCCAATAATTCACCCCTCCACTTT.

The rearrangement joins TRBV5-1 to TRBJ1-1; 8 bases align to TRBD1. This CDR3 has 14 residues. The trim removed 2 bases at V and 3 bases at J, leaving 3 bases unmatched. In germline, CDR1 is SGHRS, CDR2 YFSETQ. The CDR3 loop reads CASSLQTGDTEAFF. The DNA for the CDR3 is TGCGCCAGCAGCTTACAGACAGGGGACACTGAAGCTTTCTTT.

The chain employs TRBV29-1 and TRBJ1-5, with 7 positions matching TRBD1. CDR1 and CDR2 (germline): SQVTM, ANQGSEA. The CDR3 is 14 residues long. Trimming at V came to 4 bases and at J to 4 bases, leaving 7 bases not matched to a gene. The CDR3 is CSVVGPGGNQPQHF. CDR3 coding DNA: TGCAGCGTTGTTGGGCCAGGGGGAAATCAGCCCCAGCATTTT. The full variable domain, its missing parts supplied by reference TRBV29-1 and TRBJ1-5, is SAVISQKPSRDICQRGTSLTIQCQVDSQVTMMFWYRQQPGQSLTLIATANQGSEATYESGFVIDKFPISRPNLTFSTLTVSNMSPEDSSIYLCSVVGPGGNQPQHFGDGTRLSIL.

The chain combines TRBV6-5 with TRBJ1-2; 12 nucleotides agree with TRBD1. The CDR3 is made up of 16 amino acids. Germline values: CDR1 MNHEY, CDR2 SVGAGI. V lost 0 bases and J lost 8; bases outside the gene matches: 7. The chain's CDR3 is CASSYSAGTGGRGYTF. Written as DNA, the CDR3 is TGTGCCAGCAGTTACTCTGCGGGGACAGGGGGCAGGGGCTACACCTTC.

This clone is a singleton in its sample. This CDR3 is CASSFGRESEQYF. In nucleotides, the CDR3 is TGTGCCAGCAGCTTCGGGCGGGAGAGCGAGCAGTACTTC. The rearrangement uses TRBV11-2 and TRBJ2-7; 7 bases fit TRBD2. This CDR3 has 13 amino acids. V was clipped by 3 bases and J by 6 bases; unmatched bases: 5. Germline V gene data show CDR1 as SGHAT and CDR2 as FQNNGV.

CDR3 in DNA: TGCGCCAGCAGCCTCGACAGGGCGTTTAGCACAGATACGCAGTATTTT. It yields the protein CASSLDRAFSTDTQYF. The chain uses TRBV5-1 and TRBJ2-3, with 7 nucleotides matching TRBD1. The CDR3 consists of 16 residues. The V gene end was trimmed by 4 bases and the J gene end by 0 bases; junction bases not matched to a gene: 8. CDR1 is SGHRS and CDR2 is YFSETQ in the germline V gene.

The chain combines TRBV5-1 with TRBJ2-6; maybe TRBD2 (5 bases). Germline-derived CDR1 and CDR2 are SGHRS and YFSETQ. Trimming pared 1 base from V and 0 bases from J, leaving 11 bases between. CDR3 length equals 17 residues. CDR3 sequence (DNA): TGCGCCAGCAGCTTGATTACCGGGAACTCTGGGGCCAACGTCCTGACTTTC. Protein: CASSLITGNSGANVLTF.

The chain is built from TRBV6-5 and TRBJ1-6, with unresolved D. The CDR3 covers 13 residues. CDR1 is MNHEY and CDR2 is SVGAGI in the germline V gene. V lost 8 bases and J lost 0, with 5 bases in between. This CDR3 is CASGSSYNSPLHF. The CDR3 DNA sequence: TGTGCCAGCGGGAGCTCCTATAATTCACCCCTCCACTTT.

This rearrangement joins TRBV6-5 to TRBJ1-2; 8 bases map to TRBD1. V was clipped by 2 bases and J by 5 bases; unmatched bases: 7. Germline CDR1 is MNHEY and CDR2 is SVGAGI. There are 15 residues in the CDR3. DNA of the CDR3: TGTGCCAGCAGTTACAACACAGGGGGACGGTATGGCTACACCTTC. This encodes CASSYNTGGRYGYTF.

This clone was picked up a small number of times. V is TRBV7-2 and J is TRBJ2-3; 8 bases are a match to TRBD2. Germline CDR1 and CDR2: SGHTA and FQGNSA. V shed 3 bases, J shed 0 bases, and the junction held 2 bases outside the gene matches. The CDR3 runs 15 residues. CDR3 sequence (DNA): TGTGCCAGCAGCTTGACTAGCGCGAGCACAGATACGCAGTATTTT. It encodes CASSLTSASTDTQYF.

This chain joins TRBV4-1 and TRBJ1-4; no reliable D call. Per the germline V gene, CDR1 is MGHRA and CDR2 is YSYEKL. This CDR3 contains 17 residues. Between the trimmed V and J ends, which lost 0 bases and 2 bases, there was a span of 13 bases. The CDR3 coding sequence is TGCGCCAGCAGCCAAGAGGGCGCCAGTGGGACTAATGAAAAACTGTTTTTT. It encodes CASSQEGASGTNEKLFF.

The CDR3 DNA reads TGTGCCAGCAGCGCACAGGGGTGGTCGGAGCCCCAGCATTTT. Protein: CASSAQGWSEPQHF. The V call is TRBV7-8, the J call TRBJ1-5; 7 bases match TRBD1. The CDR3 has 14 amino acids. Germline loops: CDR1 SGHVS, CDR2 FQNEAQ. The junction had 9 bases not matched to a gene; V was cut back by 5 bases and J by 8 bases.

The chain uses TRBV6-5 and TRBJ2-5; possible D gene TRBD2, 6 bases. Trimming removed 2 bases at V and 6 bases at J, with 10 bases between. Germline V gene lookup returns CDR1 MNHEY and CDR2 SVGAGI. This CDR3 region has 13 residues. CDR3 nucleotides: TGTGCCAGCAGTTACGGGGAGGCACAGACCCAGTACTTC. Protein: CASSYGEAQTQYF.

The rearrangement joins TRBV2 to TRBJ2-5; 11 bases match TRBD1. Germline-derived CDR1 and CDR2 are SNHLY and FYNNEI. V lost 9 bases and J lost 4; bases outside the gene matches: 4. The CDR3 is 13 residues long. The CDR3 loop reads CARAGTGGETQYF. The CDR3 DNA follows: TGTGCCAGAGCCGGGACAGGGGGAGAGACCCAGTACTTC.

This clone was counted once. The chain joins TRBV5-5 to TRBJ2-3, with 7 bases lining up with TRBD1. J lost 4 bases, V lost 2 bases, and 7 bases had no gene match. The CDR3 length is 15 residues. CDR1 and CDR2 from the germline V gene are SGHKS and YYEKEE (reference sequence). CDR3: CASSFEGQWPDTQYF. The CDR3, as DNA: TGTGCCAGCAGCTTCGAGGGACAGTGGCCAGATACGCAGTATTTT.

This rearrangement joins TRBV29-1 to TRBJ2-7, with D possibly TRBD1 on 6 matching bases. V was cut by 4 bases and J by 5 bases, with 18 bases left in between. Germline loops: CDR1 SQVTM, CDR2 ANQGSEA. The CDR3 loop spans 14 amino acids. The CDR3 loop is CSVVWPGQPDEQYF. Here the CDR3 DNA reads TGCAGCGTTGTATGGCCGGGACAACCGGACGAGCAGTACTTC.

The V gene is TRBV14, the J gene TRBJ2-5; 10 positions match TRBD1. Germline V lookup: CDR1 SGHDN, CDR2 FVKESK. The CDR3 sequence is 15 residues long. J gave up 7 bases and V 4 bases, and 9 bases lay outside the gene matches. The CDR3 sequence is CASSLVSDRGVTQYF. Here the CDR3 DNA reads TGTGCCAGCAGCCTCGTATCGGACAGGGGGGTGACCCAGTACTTC.